This T cell receptor beta chain was recovered during a study of blood T cells in healthy people across ages (dated by TCRdb to the mid-2010s). Concerning the study at large: In model experiments, roughly one uniquely barcoded TCR beta cDNA molecule per two T cells was captured by template switching. To track age-related changes in TCR beta repertoire diversity, the study relied on deep sequencing normalized with unique cDNA molecular identifiers. The donors were split into four age groups: young (average around 15 years), middle-aged (39), aged (more than 60) and long-lived (approximately 89). To avoid experimental bias, donors of different ages were distributed randomly across sequencing lanes. For two donors (one aged 18 to 29 and one aged 80 or older), the study analyzed two additional independent replicas of 1 million unique cDNA reads from the same blood draw. Overall study outcomes, separate from this receptor: As age increased, observed TCR beta diversity per million T cells dropped in a roughly linear way, and a significant reduction was already evident by age about 40. Estimates of total diversity based on one million sequenced T cells were considered lower bounds and underestimates. Because donor CMV infection status was unknown, age-related changes in expanded clonotypes were potentially confounded. Observed TCR beta diversity correlated strongly with the percentage of naive T cells measured by flow cytometry. Because profiling used bulk unsorted PBMCs, naive and antigen-experienced compartments could not be compared conclusively. Compared with the aged group, the long-lived group had more naive CD4+ T cells, fewer expanded clones and increased TCR diversity, a pattern suggesting age selection.

Donors were 35 to 40 systemically healthy Caucasian individuals from Russia aged roughly 6 to 90 years. Each donor gave about 11 milliliters of peripheral blood, drawn into EDTA-treated Vacutainer tubes. Ficoll-Paque density-gradient centrifugation was used to isolate PBMCs, with at least 6.5 million obtained per sample. Trizol reagent was used to extract total RNA from PBMCs, with at least 5 micrograms per sample. Naive CD45RAhigh/CD27high T cell percentages were measured by flow cytometry on a PBMC aliquot from every donor. A note on this clonotype: What this receptor recognizes is not known. Qualities for individual bases were not recorded, and no much larger clone is one base off.

V and J are trimmed by 7 bases and 0 bases, and the gene matches miss 12 bases of the junction. The CDR3 starts with the cysteine, ends with the phenylalanine, and has 16 residues. The only DNA kept is the CDR3, 48 bases in frame from the first base. The germline V gene (reference sequence) supplies CDR1 SGHNT and CDR2 YYREEE. Library method: 5' RACE. Sequenced on an Illumina HiSeq 2500. The second PCR ran for roughly 6 to 11 cycles and used a J-beta primer mix along with a sample-barcoded 5' primer. A template-switch 5' adaptor carrying 12 random nucleotides introduced a unique molecular identifier onto each TCR beta cDNA molecule. Each sample yielded at least 3 million CDR3-containing paired-end reads. The Mint cDNA synthesis kit, primed by a TRBC-specific oligonucleotide, was used to synthesize first-strand cDNA from all RNA. After uracil-DNA glycosylase treatment, a first 18-cycle PCR used universal primers M1SS and BC2_uni_R on all cDNA. The source study handled its data this way. For normalization, 1 million high-quality reads were randomly selected from each sample, with every read carrying a distinct molecular identifier. Instead of being binned into consensus sequences, reads with shared molecular identifiers were discarded. CDR3 identification, clonotype clustering and error correction used MiTCR with a Q25 quality threshold and the strictest error-elimination algorithm. A nonparametric unseen species model using Euler transformation provided a lower-bound estimate of total TCR beta diversity. The raw public reads went through TCRdb reprocessing: fastp at Q25, MiXCR clone calling, in-frame beta chains kept. Rows matching on CDR3 protein sequence are summarized as one entry with the most common DNA and genes. None of the V and J calls come from the authors' own analysis; TCRdb made them. The sample yields 1.5 million to 1.8 million distinct CDR3 sequences; approximately 42% were counted once. The ten largest clones add up to over 3.5% of the sample.

The chain uses TRBV5-4 and TRBJ1-2, and 7 junctional nucleotides match TRBD1. Specimen: blood. The TCR comes from a woman aged 18-29 years in good health. The CDR3 protein is CASGQWDRGANYGYTF. The DNA sequence is given as TGTGCCAGCGGCCAATGGGACAGAGGAGCTAACTATGGCTACACCTTC.